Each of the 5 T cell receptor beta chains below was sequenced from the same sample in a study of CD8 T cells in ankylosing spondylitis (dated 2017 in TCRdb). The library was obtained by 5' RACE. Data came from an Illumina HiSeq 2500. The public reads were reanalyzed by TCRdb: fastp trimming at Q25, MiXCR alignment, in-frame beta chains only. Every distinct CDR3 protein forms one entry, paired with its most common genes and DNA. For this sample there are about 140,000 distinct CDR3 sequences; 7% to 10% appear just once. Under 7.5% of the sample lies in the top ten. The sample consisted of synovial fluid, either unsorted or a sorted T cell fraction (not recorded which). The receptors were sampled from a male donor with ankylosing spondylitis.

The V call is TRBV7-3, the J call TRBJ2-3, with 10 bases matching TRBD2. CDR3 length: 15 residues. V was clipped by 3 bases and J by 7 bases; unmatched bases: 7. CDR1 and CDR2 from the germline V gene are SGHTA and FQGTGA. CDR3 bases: TGTGCCAGCAGCTTCCTAGCGGGGGCGGGGAATACGCAGTATTTT. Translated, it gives CASSFLAGAGNTQYF. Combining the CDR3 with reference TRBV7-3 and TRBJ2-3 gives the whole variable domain GAGVSQTPSNKVTEKGKYVELRCDPISGHTALYWYRQSLGQGPEFLIYFQGTGAADDSGLPNDRFFAVRPEGSVSTLKIQRTERGDSAVYLCASSFLAGAGNTQYFGPGTRLTVL.

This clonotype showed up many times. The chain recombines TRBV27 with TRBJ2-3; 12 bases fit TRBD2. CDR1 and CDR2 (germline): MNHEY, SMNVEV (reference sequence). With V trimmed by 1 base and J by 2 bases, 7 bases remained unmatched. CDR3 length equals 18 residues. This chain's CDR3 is CASSLFSLAGGLTDTQYF. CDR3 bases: TGTGCCAGCAGTTTATTTAGCCTAGCGGGGGGGCTCACAGATACGCAGTATTTT.

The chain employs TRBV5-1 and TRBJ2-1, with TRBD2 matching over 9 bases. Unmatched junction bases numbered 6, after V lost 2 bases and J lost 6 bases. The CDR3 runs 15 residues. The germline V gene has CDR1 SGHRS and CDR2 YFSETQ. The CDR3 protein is CASSFGGGGFNEQFF. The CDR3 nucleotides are TGCGCCAGCAGCTTCGGCGGGGGGGGTTTCAATGAGCAGTTCTTC. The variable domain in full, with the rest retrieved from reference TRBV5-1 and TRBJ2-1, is KAGVTQTPRYLIKTRGQQVTLSCSPISGHRSVSWYQQTPGQGLQFLFEYFSETQRNKGNFPGRFSGRQFSNSRSEMNVSTLELGDSALYLCASSFGGGGFNEQFFGPGTRLTVL.

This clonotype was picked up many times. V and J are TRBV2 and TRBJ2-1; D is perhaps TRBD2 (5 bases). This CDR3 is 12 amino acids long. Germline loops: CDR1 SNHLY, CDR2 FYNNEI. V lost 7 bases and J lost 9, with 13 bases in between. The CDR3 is CASTYSEGEQFF. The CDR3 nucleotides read TGTGCCAGCACCTATAGCGAGGGTGAGCAGTTCTTC.

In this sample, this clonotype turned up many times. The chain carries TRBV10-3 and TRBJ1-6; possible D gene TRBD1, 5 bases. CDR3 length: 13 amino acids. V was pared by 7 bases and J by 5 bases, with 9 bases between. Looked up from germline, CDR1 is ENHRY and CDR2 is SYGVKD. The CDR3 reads CAITEQDNSPLHF. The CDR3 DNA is TGTGCCATCACTGAACAGGATAATTCACCCCTCCACTTT.